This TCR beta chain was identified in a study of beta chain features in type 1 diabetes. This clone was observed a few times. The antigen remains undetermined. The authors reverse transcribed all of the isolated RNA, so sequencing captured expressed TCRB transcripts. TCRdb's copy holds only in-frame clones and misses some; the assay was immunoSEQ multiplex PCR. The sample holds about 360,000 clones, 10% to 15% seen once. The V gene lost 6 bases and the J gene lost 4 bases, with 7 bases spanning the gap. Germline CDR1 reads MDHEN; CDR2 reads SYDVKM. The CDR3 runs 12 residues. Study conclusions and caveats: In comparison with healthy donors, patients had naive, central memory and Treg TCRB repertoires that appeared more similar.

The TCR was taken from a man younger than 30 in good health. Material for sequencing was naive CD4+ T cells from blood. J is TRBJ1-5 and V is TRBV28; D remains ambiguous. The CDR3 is CASSGLNQPQHF. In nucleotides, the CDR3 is TGTGCCAGCAGCGGACTGAATCAGCCCCAGCATTTT.